This TCR beta chain appears in the sequencing data of a study of T cells in women clearing cervical HPV infection. Study-wide results and limits: Timing of associations relative to infection is unclear; T-cell subsets were not isolated. Each sample's T-cell count was unknown, possibly confounding richness. CIN3+ cases had significantly higher TCR richness than controls; evenness did not differ.

Germline values: CDR1 DFQATT, CDR2 SNEGSKA (reference sequence). V was clipped by 5 bases and J by 3 bases; unmatched bases: 3. This CDR3 comprises 12 residues. Assay: immunoSEQ multiplex PCR; the TCRdb copy retains only in-frame clones and omits some. This listing includes about 32,000 clones. Worth noting for this clone: What it recognizes is unknown. The read ends 3 residues early relative to the CDR3; the germline J gene fills the gap.

The clonotype originates from a woman aged 18 to 75 with a cervical HPV16 infection that either progressed to CIN3+ or cleared (not recorded which). V and J are TRBV20-1 and TRBJ2-5; 7 nucleotides agree with TRBD2. Sequenced material: blood buffy coat. The part of the CDR3 DNA that was read is TGCAGTGCTCTGGGACTAAAAGAGACC. Residues: CSALGLKET. The complete CDR3 protein is CSALGLKETQYF.